These T cell receptor beta chains were read from a single sample in a study of post-analysis software for immune sequencing data. TCRdb independently ran MiXCR on the PCR reads; one entry per CDR3 protein. The data show about half a million distinct CDR3 sequences, roughly 46% seen once. Input material: blood. The receptors here all came from a girl aged 5 to 17 with multiple sclerosis. CDR3s include the opening cysteine and the closing phenylalanine or tryptophan. A D gene is named only where the DNA matches it firmly. Clone size is stated in some rows and not others, as once, few, many or a class when expanded.

J	D	size	V	DNA	CDR3
TRBJ1-2	.	.	TRBV28	TGTGCCAGCAGTCCCGAGGGGGGGGGCTACACCTTC	CASSPEGGGYTF
TRBJ2-1	.	few	TRBV20-1	TGCAGTGCTAGAGTGGGCAGGGGGGCTATGAATGAGCAGTTCTTC	CSARVGRGAMNEQFF
TRBJ2-3	.	.	TRBV7-6	TGTGCCAGCAGCTTAGGGATAGGCAGCACAGATACGCAGTATTTT	CASSLGIGSTDTQYF
TRBJ2-1	TRBD2	few	TRBV11-2	TGTGCCAGCAGCTTAATTGGGGGAGGGCCGGGGAATGAGCAGTTCTTC	CASSLIGGGPGNEQFF
TRBJ2-1	TRBD2	.	TRBV18	TGTGCCAGCTCACCACGCCTAGCGGCCCTCTTAATGTACAATGAGCAGTTCTTC	CASSPRLAALLMYNEQFF
TRBJ2-7	.	.	TRBV12-3/TRBV12-4	TGTGCCAGCGGTGGACAGAGGTTTATTTACGAGCAGTACTTC	CASGGQRFIYEQYF
TRBJ2-1	.	few	TRBV20-1	TGCAGTGCTAGAGCAGGGCCCCCTCACAATGAGCAGTTCTTC	CSARAGPPHNEQFF
TRBJ2-5	TRBD1	.	TRBV14	TGTGCCAGCAGCTACCAGGGACAGGTCCAAGAGACCCAGTACTTC	CASSYQGQVQETQYF
TRBJ1-2	.	.	TRBV20-1	TGCAGTGCTACGGATATGGCCAAGGGTAACTATGGCTACACCTTC	CSATDMAKGNYGYTF
TRBJ2-1	.	few	TRBV2	TGTGCCAGCAGTGATGGGGGACTTTACAATGAGCAGTTCTTC	CASSDGGLYNEQFF
TRBJ1-2	.	.	TRBV3-1	TGTGCCAGCAGCCAAGTCCAAGGGCCCCACGGAAGTTATGGCTACACCTTC	CASSQVQGPHGSYGYTF
TRBJ2-1	TRBD1	.	TRBV6-5	TGTGCCAGCAGTTATGAGGGACAGGACTACAATGAGCAGTTCTTC	CASSYEGQDYNEQFF
TRBJ2-7	.	.	TRBV15	TGTGCCACCAGCAGAGACGTCGGGCGCGAGCAGTACTTC	CATSRDVGREQYF
TRBJ2-7	TRBD2	.	TRBV7-3	TGTGCCAGCAGCTCTCGACTAGCGGGAGACGAGCAGTACTTC	CASSSRLAGDEQYF
TRBJ2-7	.	few	TRBV20-1	TGCAGTGCTAGCTCCGGGAGTGGGTACGAGCAGTACTTC	CSASSGSGYEQYF
TRBJ1-4	.	few	TRBV20-1	TGCAGTGCTACTCCTCTTGCAACTAATGAAAAACTGTTTTTT	CSATPLATNEKLFF